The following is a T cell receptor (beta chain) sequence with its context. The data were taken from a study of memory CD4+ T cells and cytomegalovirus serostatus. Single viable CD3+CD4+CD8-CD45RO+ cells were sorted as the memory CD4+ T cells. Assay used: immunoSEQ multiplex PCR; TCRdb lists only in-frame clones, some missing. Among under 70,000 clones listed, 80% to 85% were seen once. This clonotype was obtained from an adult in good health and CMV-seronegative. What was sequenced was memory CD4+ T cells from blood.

Here the CDR3 reads CASSFKDRNTGELFF. The CDR3 nucleotides are TGTGCCAGTAGTTTCAAGGACAGGAACACCGGGGAGCTGTTTTTT. This sequence joins TRBV19 and TRBJ2-2, with D possibly being TRBD1 (6 bases). The V gene's germline CDR1 is LNHDA and CDR2 SQIVND (reference sequence). This CDR3 has 15 amino acids. Trimming removed 5 bases from V and 1 base from J, with 11 bases in between.